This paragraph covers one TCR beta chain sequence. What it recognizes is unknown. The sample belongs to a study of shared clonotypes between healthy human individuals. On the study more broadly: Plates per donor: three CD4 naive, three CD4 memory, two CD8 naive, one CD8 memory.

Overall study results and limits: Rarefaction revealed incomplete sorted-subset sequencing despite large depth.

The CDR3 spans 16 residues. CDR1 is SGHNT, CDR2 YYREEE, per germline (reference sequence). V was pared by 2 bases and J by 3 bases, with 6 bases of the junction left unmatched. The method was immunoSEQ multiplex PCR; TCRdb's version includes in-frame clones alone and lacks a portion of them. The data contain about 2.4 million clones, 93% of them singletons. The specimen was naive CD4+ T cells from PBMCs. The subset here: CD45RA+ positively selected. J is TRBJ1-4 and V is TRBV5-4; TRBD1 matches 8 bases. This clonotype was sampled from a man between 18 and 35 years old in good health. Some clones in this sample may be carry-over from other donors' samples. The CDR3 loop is CASSFRTGPANEKLFF. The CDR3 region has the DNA TGTGCCAGCAGCTTCAGGACAGGGCCTGCTAATGAAAAACTGTTTTTT. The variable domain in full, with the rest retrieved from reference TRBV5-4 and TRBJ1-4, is ETGVTQSPTHLIKTRGQQVTLRCSSQSGHNTVSWYQQALGQGPQFIFQYYREEENGRGNFPPRFSGLQFPNYSSELNVNALELDDSALYLCASSFRTGPANEKLFFGSGTQLSVL.